The rows below give T cell receptor beta chains drawn from one sample of a study of cytomegalovirus exposure and HLA in healthy donors. Method: immunoSEQ multiplex PCR; TCRdb's copy keeps in-frame clones and lacks some. The sample has 90,000 to 110,000 clones; 70% to 80% are singletons. Material for sequencing was PBMCs. The receptor source for this set is a man aged 30 to 45 in good health and CMV-seronegative. Both conserved end residues are part of each CDR3. D genes are given only for firm matches.

v_call: TRBV5-1; j_call: TRBJ2-1; d_call: TRBD2; cdr3_length: 16; cdr3_nt: TGCGCCAGCGACTTAGCGGGGGGCTCCGCCTACAATGAGCAGTTCTTC; cdr3_aa: CASDLAGGSAYNEQFF
v_call: TRBV5-1; j_call: TRBJ2-7; d_call: NA; cdr3_length: 15; cdr3_nt: TGCGCCAGCAGCTTGGGGACTCCGGGTCGAGGCGAGCAGTACTTC; cdr3_aa: CASSLGTPGRGEQYF
v_call: TRBV28; j_call: TRBJ2-7; d_call: NA; cdr3_length: 13; cdr3_nt: TGTGCCAGCAGTTTATCGGGTACTTACGAGCAGTACTTC; cdr3_aa: CASSLSGTYEQYF
v_call: TRBV30; j_call: TRBJ2-5; d_call: TRBD2; cdr3_length: 15; cdr3_nt: TGTGCCTGGAGTGAGCTCGGGGGGTACCAAGAGACCCAGTACTTC; cdr3_aa: CAWSELGGYQETQYF
v_call: TRBV9; j_call: TRBJ2-7; d_call: TRBD2; cdr3_length: 15; cdr3_nt: TGTGCCAGCAGCCCGCAACTAGCGGGGGCCTACGAGCAGTACTTC; cdr3_aa: CASSPQLAGAYEQYF
v_call: TRBV19; j_call: TRBJ2-1; d_call: TRBD1; cdr3_length: 17; cdr3_nt: TGTGCCAGTAGTATACTCCGGACAGGGGGCTCTACGGATGAGCAGTTCTTC; cdr3_aa: CASSILRTGGSTDEQFF
v_call: TRBV7-2; j_call: TRBJ1-5; d_call: NA; cdr3_length: 15; cdr3_nt: TGTGCCAGCAGCCCCGAGGGTCTGCCTAATCAGCCCCAGCATTTT; cdr3_aa: CASSPEGLPNQPQHF
v_call: TRBV6-1; j_call: TRBJ2-2; d_call: NA; cdr3_length: 17; cdr3_nt: TGTGCCAGCAGTGAATACAGAGATTTCTCCAACACCGGGGAGCTGTTTTTT; cdr3_aa: CASSEYRDFSNTGELFF
v_call: TRBV27; j_call: TRBJ2-2; d_call: NA; cdr3_length: 16; cdr3_nt: TGTGCCACCGCGGGGCTACGATCCCCGGGGACCGGGGAGCTGTTTTTT; cdr3_aa: CATAGLRSPGTGELFF
v_call: TRBV30; j_call: TRBJ1-5; d_call: NA; cdr3_length: 13; cdr3_nt: TGTGCCTGGAGTGTCGGGGGTGGTCAGCCCCAGCATTTT; cdr3_aa: CAWSVGGGQPQHF
v_call: TRBV7-2; j_call: TRBJ2-1; d_call: NA; cdr3_length: 15; cdr3_nt: TGTGCCAGCAGCCAAACGACAATCTCCTACAATGAGCAGTTCTTC; cdr3_aa: CASSQTTISYNEQFF
v_call: TRBV10-3; j_call: TRBJ1-5; d_call: NA; cdr3_length: 13; cdr3_nt: TGTGCCATCAGTGAGGGACATAATCAGCCCCAGCATTTT; cdr3_aa: CAISEGHNQPQHF